At least ten counts were recorded for the clone carrying this T cell receptor (beta chain). Its antigen is currently unknown. Researchers took RNA transcripts and amplified TCR beta CDR3 regions from them. In the first round, RT-PCR was carried out with HTBI primers, and a multiplex PCR formed the second round. TCRdb analysed the multiplex PCR reads with MiXCR anew, one entry per CDR3 protein. The table records approximately 210,000 distinct CDR3 sequences, about 32% of them present only once. This entry is derived from a study of Graves' ophthalmopathy and Graves' hyperthyroidism. Regarding the study as a whole: Ophthalmopathy cases were distinguished from stable hyperthyroidism by a 13-signature model, reaching around 88% sensitivity and about 80% specificity. Blood samples also showed most expanded thyroid clonotypes exceeding 0.001 frequency.

CDR1 DFQATT and CDR2 SNEGSKA come from the germline V gene (reference sequence). V lost 1 base and J lost 0, with 9 bases in between. CDR3 length equals 14 residues. What was sequenced was peripheral blood. The chain is built from TRBV20-1 and TRBJ2-5; D is undetermined. The clonotype originates from a man over 45 with Graves' ophthalmopathy. The CDR3 sequence: CSARVNDYQETQYF. The CDR3 DNA reads as TGCAGTGCTAGAGTTAATGACTACCAAGAGACCCAGTACTTC.